These 6 T cell receptor beta chains share one sample of origin, sequenced in a study of OX40 agonist ivuxolimab in advanced cancers. This table comes from immunoSEQ multiplex PCR, and its TCRdb copy is limited to in-frame clones, with some not included. The sample holds 70,000 or so clones, 65% to 90% seen once. The sample in question was CD4+ or CD8+ T cells sorted from blood, obtained in a trial of the OX40 agonist ivuxolimab. The receptor set was obtained from an adult with an advanced solid tumor such as melanoma, head and neck, liver or kidney cancer.

The count of this clone is one. This chain connects TRBV18 to TRBJ2-1; 7 bases fit TRBD2. After removal of 0 bases from V and 1 base from J, the junction contained 0 bases not matched to a gene. Germline CDR1 reads KGHSH; CDR2 reads LQKENI. The CDR3 runs 15 residues. The CDR3 reads CASSPPGLSYNEQFF. CDR3 sequence (DNA): TGTGCCAGCTCACCACCGGGACTATCCTACAATGAGCAGTTCTTC.

The rearrangement links TRBV9 to TRBJ1-1, with TRBD1 as a possible D gene (5 bases). The CDR3 spans 15 residues. V lost 4 bases, J lost 3 bases, and 16 bases lay in between. Germline CDR1 SGDLS, CDR2 YYNGEE. The CDR3 bases are TGTGCCAGCAGCTCCCTACAGGTTGCGGACACTGAAGCTTTCTTT. Amino acids: CASSSLQVADTEAFF. The entire variable domain, with the rest obtained from reference TRBV9 and TRBJ1-1, is as follows: DSGVTQTPKHLITATGQRVTLRCSPRSGDLSVYWYQQSLDQGLQFLIQYYNGEERAKGNILERFSAQQFPDLHSELNLSSLELGDSALYFCASSSLQVADTEAFFGQGTRLTVV.

The V call is TRBV7-2, the J call TRBJ2-2; perhaps TRBD1 as D (5 bases). CDR1 is SGHTA and CDR2 is FQGNSA in the germline V gene. V was clipped by 1 base and J by 6 bases, with 18 bases between them. CDR3 length: 17 residues. This CDR3 reads CASSLEFGRVGPGELFF. The CDR3 nucleotides are TGTGCCAGCAGCTTAGAATTCGGCAGGGTGGGTCCCGGGGAGCTGTTTTTT.

This sequence joins TRBV2 and TRBJ1-6; tentative D call: TRBD1 (5 bases). Looked up from germline, CDR1 is SNHLY and CDR2 is FYNNEI. Trimming took 4 bases from V and 7 from J, leaving 11 bases between them. The CDR3 has 14 amino acids. As DNA, the CDR3 is TGTGCCAGCAGTGTTCCGGGACTCAATTCACCCCTCCACTTT. This encodes CASSVPGLNSPLHF.

V gene TRBV6-5 combines with J gene TRBJ2-2, with D possibly matching TRBD1 (6 bases). Germline-derived CDR1 and CDR2 are MNHEY and SVGAGI. Trimming cost V 5 bases and J 6 bases, with 16 bases left between them. The CDR3 length is 15 residues. The CDR3, as DNA: TGTGCCAGCAGTCCCTCTCCAGGGGCTGCCGGGGAGCTGTTTTTT. This translates into CASSPSPGAAGELFF.

CDR3 coding DNA: TGTGCCAGCAGCTTAGGGGCTAGCTCCTACAATGAGCAGTTCTTC. This codes for CASSLGASSYNEQFF. The gene calls are TRBV7-9 and TRBJ2-1, with D hard to call. The length of the CDR3 is 15 residues. Germline CDR1 and CDR2: SEHNR and FQNEAQ (reference sequence). The germline V and J ends were trimmed by 1 base and 0 bases, with 7 bases remaining between them.